This entry describes one T cell receptor (beta chain). The sample belongs to a study of blood T cell repertoires in COVID-19. Across the study: The samples span acute and convalescent COVID-19 from the United States, Italy and Spain. In each case, the material was cDNA or gDNA derived from T cells, B-cell-depleted T cells, or PBMCs.

This CDR3 is 13 amino acids long. Germline V gene lookup returns CDR1 SGHKS and CDR2 YYEKEE (reference sequence). With 4 bases removed from V and 8 bases from J, the gap between germline ends came to 15 bases. Some clones are missing from TCRdb's copy, which holds only in-frame ones; the method was immunoSEQ multiplex PCR. The repertoire consists of approximately 200,000 clones, with approximately 89% occurring once and the leading ten covering 2% to 2.5%. Across 24 US areas, participants ranged in age from about 18 to 100 years. Assignments of participants to cohorts depended upon their own reported clinical history.

The rearrangement joins TRBV5-5 to TRBJ1-2; no firm D call. The sequence derives from a woman aged 40 to 50 with acute COVID-19. The material sequenced was PBMCs or T cells enriched from blood (not recorded which). CDR3 sequence: CASSLPFSRGYTF. The CDR3 DNA reads TGTGCCAGCAGCCTGCCTTTCTCCCGGGGCTACACCTTC.